A selection of T cell receptor beta chains follows, all from one sample in a study of blood T cell repertoires in COVID-19. Clones were read by immunoSEQ multiplex PCR, and TCRdb kept only the in-frame ones, dropping some. This sample has 7,500 to 8,000 clones, with more than 75% found just once. The sample was peripheral blood. The receptor source for this set is a woman aged 55-69 years with active COVID-19. The CDR3 runs from the conserved cysteine through the conserved F or W. A D gene is named only where the DNA matches it firmly. Size is omitted from some rows. Given values are once, few, many or a class for expanded clones.

d_gene: TRBD1
v_gene: TRBV29-1
abundance: NA
j_gene: TRBJ1-3
CDR3aa: CSAAGTDHRGDGNTIYF
CDR3nt: TGCAGCGCCGCCGGGACAGACCATCGGGGTGATGGAAACACCATATATTTT

d_gene: NA
v_gene: TRBV4-3
abundance: NA
j_gene: TRBJ2-3
CDR3aa: CASSQERPTDTQYF
CDR3nt: TGCGCCAGCAGCCAGGAGCGGCCCACAGATACGCAGTATTTT

d_gene: NA
v_gene: TRBV5-4
abundance: NA
j_gene: TRBJ2-5
CDR3aa: CASSLKTGGETQYF
CDR3nt: TGTGCCAGCAGCCTAAAAACGGGCGGGGAGACCCAGTACTTC

d_gene: NA
v_gene: TRBV5-1
abundance: NA
j_gene: TRBJ2-3
CDR3aa: CASSLLSGLATDTQYF
CDR3nt: TGCGCCAGCAGCTTATTGTCAGGGCTAGCGACGGATACGCAGTATTTT

d_gene: NA
v_gene: TRBV28
abundance: once
j_gene: TRBJ1-5
CDR3aa: CAAKDPYGGMPQHF
CDR3nt: TGTGCCGCCAAGGACCCATATGGAGGGATGCCCCAGCATTTT

d_gene: NA
v_gene: TRBV4-1
abundance: NA
j_gene: TRBJ1-1
CDR3aa: CASSQEAGWTEAFF
CDR3nt: TGCGCCAGCAGCCAAGAAGCAGGTTGGACTGAAGCTTTCTTT

d_gene: NA
v_gene: TRBV30
abundance: NA
j_gene: TRBJ1-1
CDR3aa: CAWNRVRTEAFF
CDR3nt: TGTGCCTGGAATCGGGTTCGGACTGAAGCTTTCTTT

d_gene: NA
v_gene: TRBV7-8
abundance: NA
j_gene: TRBJ1-4
CDR3aa: CASSRTTNEKLFF
CDR3nt: TGTGCCAGCAGCCGTACAACTAATGAAAAACTGTTTTTT

d_gene: TRBD1
v_gene: TRBV28
abundance: few
j_gene: TRBJ1-2
CDR3aa: CASSAGGSYGYTF
CDR3nt: TGTGCCAGCAGTGCAGGGGGAAGCTATGGCTACACCTTC

d_gene: TRBD2
v_gene: TRBV28
abundance: once
j_gene: TRBJ2-4
CDR3aa: CASSFLAGVLAKNIQYF
CDR3nt: TGTGCCAGCAGTTTCCTAGCGGGGGTATTAGCCAAAAACATTCAGTACTTC

d_gene: TRBD1
v_gene: TRBV29-1
abundance: NA
j_gene: TRBJ1-2
CDR3aa: CSDVETGLGNYGYTF
CDR3nt: TGCAGCGACGTGGAGACAGGGCTAGGTAACTATGGCTACACCTTC

d_gene: NA
v_gene: TRBV2
abundance: NA
j_gene: TRBJ2-7
CDR3aa: CASNERARFNSAYEQYF
CDR3nt: TGTGCCAGCAACGAGAGGGCCAGATTCAACTCCGCCTACGAGCAGTACTTC

d_gene: NA
v_gene: TRBV6-2/TRBV6-3
abundance: NA
j_gene: TRBJ1-5
CDR3aa: CASSYRGRGYQPQHF
CDR3nt: TGTGCCAGCAGTTACCGGGGCAGGGGATACCAGCCCCAGCATTTT

d_gene: TRBD1
v_gene: TRBV11-2
abundance: NA
j_gene: TRBJ1-5
CDR3aa: CASSHGRGQGQPQHF
CDR3nt: TGTGCCAGCAGCCACGGCAGGGGGCAGGGTCAGCCCCAGCATTTT

d_gene: NA
v_gene: TRBV28
abundance: NA
j_gene: TRBJ2-6
CDR3aa: CASSPTEGQAGSGANVLTF
CDR3nt: TGTGCCAGCAGCCCAACCGAGGGGCAGGCGGGATCTGGGGCCAACGTCCTGACTTTC

d_gene: NA
v_gene: TRBV7-2
abundance: NA
j_gene: TRBJ1-5
CDR3aa: CASSLMGRDQPQHF
CDR3nt: TGTGCCAGCAGCTTAATGGGCCGAGATCAGCCCCAGCATTTT

d_gene: NA
v_gene: TRBV2
abundance: NA
j_gene: TRBJ1-2
CDR3aa: CASRSPLVHYGYTF
CDR3nt: TGTGCCAGCAGGTCACCCCTAGTGCACTATGGCTACACCTTC